Presented here are 17 T cell receptor beta chains from one specimen sequenced in a study of shared clonotypes between healthy human individuals. Naive-designated CD8 cells lacked CD45RO, were positively enriched for CCR7, and omitted terminally differentiated effector memory CD45RA+ cells. Measured with immunoSEQ multiplex PCR; TCRdb has only the in-frame clones, and not every one. The sample has hundreds of thousands of clones; roughly 95% are singletons. Sequencing used naive CD8+ T cells sorted from blood. The receptors come from a woman aged 30 to 39 in good health.

The rearrangement uses TRBV28 and TRBJ2-7; TRBD1 is a possible D gene (6 bases). There are 13 residues in the CDR3. The germline V gene encodes CDR1 MDHEN and CDR2 SYDVKM. Trimming took 6 bases from V and 3 from J, leaving 12 bases between them. The CDR3 bases are TGTGCCAGCAGCATAGGACAGTTCTACGAGCAGTACTTC. Translating gives CASSIGQFYEQYF. Looking up the rest from reference TRBV28 and TRBJ2-7 gives the full variable domain: DVKVTQSSRYLVKRTGEKVFLECVQDMDHENMFWYRQDPGLGLRLIYFSYDVKMKEKGDIPEGYSVSREKKERFSLILESASTNQTSMYLCASSIGQFYEQYFGPGTRLTVT.

The chain uses TRBV28 and TRBJ1-2; D gene unclear. Germline V gene sequence: CDR1 MDHEN, CDR2 SYDVKM. This CDR3 comprises 11 residues. V dropped 4 bases and J dropped 8 bases, with 8 bases sitting between them. CDR3: CASSSIYGYTF. The CDR3 DNA reads as TGTGCCAGCAGTTCTATCTACGGCTACACCTTC.

The V gene is TRBV7-9, the J gene TRBJ2-7, with unresolved D. The CDR3 runs 10 residues. Trimming left V 2 bases short and J 5 bases short, with 1 base between. The germline V gene encodes CDR1 SEHNR and CDR2 FQNEAQ (reference sequence). As DNA, the CDR3 is TGTGCCAGCAGCTTACACGAGCAGTACTTC. Its protein is CASSLHEQYF.

This clone was observed once. The V and J genes are TRBV27 and TRBJ2-3, with D tentatively TRBD1 or TRBD2 (5 bases each). The V gene lost 4 bases and the J gene lost 5 bases, with 19 bases spanning the gap. CDR1 is MNHEY and CDR2 is SMNVEV in the germline V gene (reference sequence). CDR3 length: 16 residues. This CDR3 reads CASSSGPRLLGDTQYF. The CDR3 DNA reads as TGTGCCAGCAGTTCGGGACCTCGTCTTCTGGGAGATACGCAGTATTTT.

This clone was seen a few times. The same CDR3 also results from other DNA sequences found in this sample. The gene calls are TRBV6-1 and TRBJ2-7; 8 bases are a match to TRBD1. The CDR3 runs to 13 residues. V shed 4 bases, J shed 2 bases, and the junction held 1 base outside the gene matches. Germline lookup yields CDR1 MNHNS and CDR2 SASEGT. CDR3 bases: TGTGCCAGCAGTGGGACAGGGACCTACGAGCAGTACTTC. As protein: CASSGTGTYEQYF.

Comment on this clone: Other DNA sequences from this sample encode an identical CDR3 as well. This chain uses TRBV27 with TRBJ2-7; 7 bases map to TRBD1. Germline V lookup: CDR1 MNHEY, CDR2 SMNVEV (reference sequence). The CDR3 extends over 14 amino acids. Trimming took 2 bases from V and 2 from J; bases not matched to a gene: 3. CDR3 protein: CASSLTGATYEQYF. The DNA of the CDR3 is TGTGCCAGCAGTTTAACAGGGGCCACCTACGAGCAGTACTTC.

This chain links TRBV28 with TRBJ2-1; possible D gene TRBD2, 6 bases. There are 16 residues in the CDR3. Trimming shortened V by 5 bases and J by 6 bases, and 20 bases separated the two germline ends. Germline values: CDR1 MDHEN, CDR2 SYDVKM. CDR3: CASSTNREAHFNEQFF. CDR3 DNA sequence: TGTGCCAGCAGTACGAATAGGGAGGCCCACTTCAATGAGCAGTTCTTC.

The rearrangement joins TRBV11-2 to TRBJ2-2; D is possibly TRBD2 (5 bases). Between the trimmed V and J ends, which lost 4 bases and 1 base, there was a span of 13 bases. Germline V gene lookup returns CDR1 SGHAT and CDR2 FQNNGV. The CDR3 runs to 16 residues. CDR3 in DNA: TGTGCCAGCAGCTCCACCCTCGGAGGGAACACCGGGGAGCTGTTTTTT. This translates into CASSSTLGGNTGELFF.

This rearrangement joins TRBV11-2 to TRBJ2-7; D ambiguous. Germline CDR1 reads SGHAT; CDR2 reads FQNNGV. V was shortened by 5 bases and J by 5 bases, with 19 bases between the two germline ends. This CDR3 has 15 residues. In nucleotides, the CDR3 is TGTGCCAGCAGCGAAACCGGCACCGGGTCTAACGAGCAGTACTTC. Translation: CASSETGTGSNEQYF.

V and J are TRBV9 and TRBJ2-7; 9 positions agree with TRBD2. Trimming took 0 bases from V and 3 from J; bases not matched to a gene: 7. The germline gives CDR1 SGDLS, CDR2 YYNGEE. The CDR3 covers 16 residues. The CDR3 sequence is CASSVGSTSGFYEQYF. The CDR3 DNA sequence: TGTGCCAGCAGCGTAGGTAGTACTAGCGGGTTCTACGAGCAGTACTTC.

V gene TRBV4-1 combines with J gene TRBJ1-1; D ambiguous. Germline assignment: CDR1 MGHRA and CDR2 YSYEKL. This CDR3 comprises 12 residues. Trimming shortened V by 1 base and J by 8 bases, and 8 bases separated the two germline ends. The CDR3 protein is CASSQGSTEAFF. For the CDR3, the DNA is TGCGCCAGCAGCCAAGGATCGACCGAAGCTTTCTTT.

The J gene is TRBJ2-2, the V gene TRBV6-5, with 8 bases identical to TRBD1. The CDR3 is 13 amino acids. With V trimmed by 11 bases and J by 0 bases, 2 bases remained unmatched. Per the germline V gene, CDR1 is MNHEY and CDR2 is SVGAGI. The CDR3 DNA sequence: TGTGCCGCACAGGGGGCGAACACCGGGGAGCTGTTTTTT. Residues: CAAQGANTGELFF.

Of note for this clone: Other nucleotide sequences in the sample specify the same CDR3. DNA for the CDR3: TGTGCCAGCAGTTTTGGTAATGAGCAGTTCTTC. Protein product: CASSFGNEQFF. This chain links TRBV27 with TRBJ2-1, with D unresolved. CDR3 length: 11 residues. Trimming left V 3 bases short and J 7 bases short, with 4 bases between. In germline, CDR1 is MNHEY, CDR2 SMNVEV (reference sequence).

The chain joins TRBV6-1 to TRBJ2-7; 8 bases are shared with TRBD1. Germline V lookup: CDR1 MNHNS, CDR2 SASEGT. Trimming cost V 4 bases and J 3 bases; bases outside gene matches: 5. CDR3 size: 14 residues. The CDR3 loop reads CASSGQGQGYEQYF. The CDR3 bases are TGTGCCAGCAGTGGGCAAGGACAGGGCTACGAGCAGTACTTC.

This chain connects TRBV9 to TRBJ2-1, with 14 bases matching TRBD2. Losses at the gene ends were 3 bases for V and 12 bases for J; bases not matched to a gene: 8. Per the germline V gene, CDR1 is SGDLS and CDR2 is YYNGEE. This CDR3 has 15 amino acids. For the CDR3, the DNA is TGTGCCAGCAGCGCGACTAGCGGGAGGGAGGTGGGGCAGTTCTTC. Its translation: CASSATSGREVGQFF.

This rearrangement joins TRBV10-3 to TRBJ1-2; D is unresolved. This CDR3 has 13 amino acids. Trimming took off 6 bases at V and 6 bases at J, with 14 bases between the two ends. The germline gives CDR1 ENHRY, CDR2 SYGVKD. The CDR3 bases are TGTGCCATCAGCCCCGGTAGGCGGGATGGCTACACCTTC. Translated, it gives CAISPGRRDGYTF.

The gene calls are TRBV7-9 and TRBJ1-2; TRBD1 matches at 7 bases. V was clipped by 6 bases and J by 6 bases; unmatched bases: 7. The germline V gene has CDR1 SEHNR and CDR2 FQNEAQ (reference sequence). The CDR3 is 13 amino acids. CDR3 in amino acids: CASRTDRVDGYTF. CDR3 nucleotides: TGTGCCAGCAGAACAGACAGGGTCGATGGCTACACCTTC.